This T cell receptor (beta chain) originates from a study of a mutant IDH1 vaccine in newly diagnosed glioma. In the study overall: Vaccinations were initiated 4-6 weeks following radiotherapy alone, or were given together with temozolomide cycles. Standard pretreatment was either radiotherapy, temozolomide, or, for most, radiochemotherapy with temozolomide. Of treated patients, roughly 62% were men and approximately 40% women, averaging roughly 40 years. Study-wide results and limits: Vaccine-induced immune responses were detected in roughly 93% of patients.

Time point: week 5, during vaccination. Vaccinated patients received 300 ug of mutant IDH1 20-mer peptide per dose, with topical imiquimod. Details on this clone: Its matching antigen is unknown.

Assay used: immunoSEQ multiplex PCR; TCRdb lists only in-frame clones, some missing. The data hold about 25,000 clones, with approximately 80% observed a single time. The CDR3 runs to 14 residues. The J segment lost 3 bases and the V segment lost 6 bases, leaving 5 bases of the junction unmatched. Germline V gene data show CDR1 as MNHEY and CDR2 as SVGAGI. The V gene is TRBV6-5, the J gene TRBJ1-2; 9 positions agree with TRBD1. The starting material was PBMCs, obtained from a glioma patient whose treatment included an IDH1 peptide vaccine. The receptor comes from a man aged 40-50 years with glioma. CDR3 protein: CASRGQGLDYGYTF. The DNA for the CDR3 is TGTGCCAGCAGGGGACAGGGTCTGGACTATGGCTACACCTTC.